This T cell receptor beta chain was recovered during a study of cytomegalovirus exposure and HLA in healthy donors. Study results and caveats: For most subjects, TCR beta sequences were reported to predict HLA-A and HLA-B alleles with accuracy. In vitro, a few CMV-associated chains proved specific for CMV antigens.

V lost 6 bases and J lost 9; bases outside the gene matches: 14. The CDR3 runs 14 residues. Germline V gene sequence: CDR1 SGHDN, CDR2 FVKESK. Both 60 Vbeta primers and 13 Jbeta primers went into the PCR. Data came from immunoSEQ multiplex PCR; TCRdb stores just in-frame clones and leaves some out. Of around 180,000 clones listed, less than 85% are singletons. A word on this clone: Antigen: not known.

The chain links TRBV14 to TRBJ2-7; 7 bases fit TRBD1. The sample taken for sequencing was PBMCs. This TCR was recovered from a man aged 35 to 55 in good health and CMV-seronegative. CDR3 DNA sequence: TGTGCCAGCAGGCCCGACAGGGCCCCGCGTGTGCAGTACTTC. Protein product: CASRPDRAPRVQYF.